Described below is a single TCR beta chain sequence and its context. Its target is unknown. The data are from a study of blood T cells in healthy people across ages. Study-level findings and limits: Significant beta diversity loss was already apparent by age approximately 38, declining roughly linearly.

Germline CDR1 reads SEHNR; CDR2 reads FQNEAQ (reference sequence). Between the trimmed V and J ends, which lost 5 bases and 5 bases, there was a span of 15 bases. There are 14 residues in the CDR3. A sample-barcoded 5' primer and a J-beta primer mix were used in a second PCR of about 7 to 11 cycles. TCRdb called the 5' RACE reads again in MiXCR, with one record for every CDR3 protein. Of about 560,000 distinct CDR3 sequences listed, around 27% were seen once; the top ten hold over 3.5%. In addition, the sample was reused for a study of T cells of mothers and their children.

The rearrangement uses TRBV7-9 and TRBJ2-5; D call uncertain. The sample taken for sequencing was blood. This TCR was recovered from a boy aged 2 to 10 in good health. CDR3 sequence: CASSRAGVGETQYF. CDR3 in DNA: TGTGCCAGCAGCCGCGCTGGGGTAGGGGAGACCCAGTACTTC. Drawing the rest from reference TRBV7-9 and TRBJ2-5, the complete variable domain is DTGVSQNPRHKITKRGQNVTFRCDPISEHNRLYWYRQTLGQGPEFLTYFQNEAQLEKSRLLSDRFSAERPKGSFSTLEIQRTEQGDSAMYLCASSRAGVGETQYFGPGTRLLVL.